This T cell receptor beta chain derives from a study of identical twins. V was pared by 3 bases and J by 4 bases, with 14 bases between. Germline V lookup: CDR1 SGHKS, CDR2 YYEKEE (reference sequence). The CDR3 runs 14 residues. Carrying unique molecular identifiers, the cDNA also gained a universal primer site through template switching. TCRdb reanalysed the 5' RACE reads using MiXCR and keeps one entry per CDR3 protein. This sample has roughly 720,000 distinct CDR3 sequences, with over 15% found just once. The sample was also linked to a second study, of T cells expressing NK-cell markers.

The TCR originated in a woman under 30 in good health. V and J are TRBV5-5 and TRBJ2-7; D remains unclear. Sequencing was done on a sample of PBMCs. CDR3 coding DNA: TGTGCCAGCAGCTCCGGTGTGGTCGATTACGAGCAGTACTTC. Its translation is CASSSGVVDYEQYF.